This T cell receptor beta chain was identified in a study of tumor-infiltrating lymphocytes in primary liver carcinoma. Whole-study findings and limits: Tumors reached a significantly greater top-250-clone fraction than blood did (p = 0.039). Bulk samples went unsorted, so CD4+ and CD8+ repertoires were not compared.

The authors made TCR beta cDNA from roughly 480 ng total RNA with a constant-region primer. Three nested multiplex PCR rounds of slightly modified ARM-PCR generated TCR beta libraries. Researchers ran the first two PCR rounds for roughly 11 cycles each with TRBV1-TRBV30 forward primers and a C-beta reverse primer. Each CDR3 protein gets one entry after TCRdb re-called the multiplex PCR reads with MiXCR. The sample has about 320,000 distinct CDR3 sequences, about 60% seen once. This clonotype was detected only a few times. Its antigen is as yet unknown. CDR1 MDHEN and CDR2 SYDVKM come from the germline V gene. The CDR3 has 15 amino acids. V lost 9 bases and J 5 bases, leaving 20 bases between the germline ends. Unsorted whole blood served as the source of blood RNA, and germline DNA was extracted as well.

The rearrangement joins TRBV28 to TRBJ2-1; D is perhaps TRBD1 (7 bases). Sequencing was done on a sample of peripheral blood. This clonotype was sampled from a man in his forties with primary liver carcinoma and hepatitis B virus infection. The CDR3 DNA follows: TGTGCCAGTAGCACCGGGGGACAGCGAAACAATGAGCAGTTCTTC. This sequence encodes CASSTGGQRNNEQFF.